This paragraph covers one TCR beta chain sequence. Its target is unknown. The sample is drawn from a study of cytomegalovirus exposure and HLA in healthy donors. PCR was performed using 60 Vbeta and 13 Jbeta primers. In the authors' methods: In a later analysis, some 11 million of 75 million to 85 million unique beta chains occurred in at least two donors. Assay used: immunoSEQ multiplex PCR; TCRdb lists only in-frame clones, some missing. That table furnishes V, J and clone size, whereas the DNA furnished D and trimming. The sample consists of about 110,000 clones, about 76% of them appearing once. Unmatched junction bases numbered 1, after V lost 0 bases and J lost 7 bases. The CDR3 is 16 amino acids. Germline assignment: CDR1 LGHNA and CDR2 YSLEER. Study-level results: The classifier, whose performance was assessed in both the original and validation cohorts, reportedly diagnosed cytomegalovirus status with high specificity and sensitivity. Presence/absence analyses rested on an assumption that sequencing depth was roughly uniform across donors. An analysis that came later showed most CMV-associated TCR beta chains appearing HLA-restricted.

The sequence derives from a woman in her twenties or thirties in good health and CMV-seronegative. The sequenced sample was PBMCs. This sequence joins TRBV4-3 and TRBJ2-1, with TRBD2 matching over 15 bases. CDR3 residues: CASSQEGTSGRNEQFF. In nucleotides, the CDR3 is TGCGCCAGCAGCCAAGAAGGGACTAGCGGGAGGAATGAGCAGTTCTTC.